The present TCR beta chain was sequenced within a study of technical replicates of blood from a handful of donors. TCRdb keeps only in-frame clones here, not all; method: immunoSEQ multiplex PCR. Of tens of thousands of clones listed, approximately 96% are singletons. J lost 4 bases, V lost 0 bases, and 8 bases had no gene match. This CDR3 comprises 16 residues. Germline CDR1 reads SGHRS; CDR2 reads YFSETQ. The source material was T cells isolated from PBMCs. The sequence was obtained from a human donor in good health. The rearrangement uses TRBV5-1 and TRBJ2-3; TRBD2 matches at 7 bases. CDR3 sequence (DNA): TGCGCCAGCAGCTTGGCCAGCGGGAAGGGTCCAGATACGCAGTATTTT. Protein product: CASSLASGKGPDTQYF.